These 23 T cell receptor beta chains were sequenced from one sample in a study of blood T cell repertoires in COVID-19. TCRdb keeps only in-frame clones here, not all; method: immunoSEQ multiplex PCR. Of a few hundred thousand clones listed, roughly four fifths were seen once; the top ten hold 5.1%. What was sequenced was PBMCs or T cells enriched from blood (not recorded which). Source of these receptors: a woman aged 45-65 years who had recovered from COVID-19.

The gene calls are TRBV30 and TRBJ1-5, with D perhaps TRBD1 (6 bases). Germline values: CDR1 GTSNPN, CDR2 SVGIG (reference sequence). The CDR3 extends over 13 amino acids. V gave up 4 bases and J gave up 2 bases, with 9 bases separating them. CDR3 sequence reads: CAWNRDGNQPQHF. CDR3 DNA: TGTGCCTGGAACAGGGATGGCAATCAGCCCCAGCATTTT.

The chain joins TRBV4-2 to TRBJ1-5, with D hard to call. CDR1 is LGHNA, CDR2 YNFKEQ, per germline. The CDR3 has 19 amino acids. V lost 0 bases to trimming and J lost 0 bases, with 18 bases between them. CDR3 in DNA: TGTGCCAGCAGCCAAGATCCCCAGTCCCCTGTTTATAGCAATCAGCCCCAGCATTTT. It translates to CASSQDPQSPVYSNQPQHF.

The rearrangement joins TRBV30 to TRBJ2-7, with D possibly TRBD1 on 9 matching bases. The germline V gene encodes CDR1 GTSNPN and CDR2 SVGIG (reference sequence). V lost 4 bases and J 4 bases, leaving 26 bases between the germline ends. The CDR3 extends over 17 amino acids. The CDR3 protein is CAWTPDRGGQGWYEQYF. CDR3 sequence (DNA): TGTGCCTGGACCCCTGACCGGGGGGGACAGGGATGGTACGAGCAGTACTTC.

The V call is TRBV7-2, the J call TRBJ1-5; tentatively, D is TRBD1 (5 bases). Germline V gene lookup returns CDR1 SGHTA and CDR2 FQGNSA. V lost 3 bases, J lost 6 bases, and 12 bases lay in between. The CDR3 extends over 14 amino acids. CDR3 amino acids: CASSLWGDGQPQHF. CDR3 nucleotide sequence: TGTGCCAGCAGCTTGTGGGGGGACGGTCAGCCCCAGCATTTT.

This chain uses TRBV6-5 with TRBJ2-7, with a possible D match to TRBD2 (6 bases). Trimming left V 5 bases short and J 3 bases short, with 14 bases between. This CDR3 region has 14 residues. Germline V CDR1 and CDR2: MNHEY, SVGAGI. The CDR3 DNA reads as TGTGCCAGCAGTCCCGACAGACTAGACTACGAGCAGTACTTC. Its translation is CASSPDRLDYEQYF.

This chain joins TRBV6-5 and TRBJ1-1, with a tentative D call TRBD1 (6 bases). The germline V and J ends were trimmed by 0 bases and 3 bases, with 14 bases remaining between them. The CDR3 runs to 16 residues. Germline values: CDR1 MNHEY, CDR2 SVGAGI. CDR3 DNA: TGTGCCAGCAGTTACTCGATGGGGGCGGGGGACACTGAAGCTTTCTTT. It yields the protein CASSYSMGAGDTEAFF.

Notes on this clone: The sample carries other DNA sequences with the same CDR3. The rearrangement joins TRBV27 to TRBJ1-5; TRBD1 matches 7 bases. This CDR3 contains 14 residues. The germline V gene has CDR1 MNHEY and CDR2 SMNVEV (reference sequence). The J segment lost 2 bases and the V segment lost 3 bases, leaving 1 base of the junction unmatched. DNA of the CDR3: TGTGCCAGCAGTTTTACAGGGGGCAATCAGCCCCAGCATTTT. It codes for CASSFTGGNQPQHF.

The rearrangement links TRBV15 to TRBJ1-3; D not resolved. CDR3 length: 13 amino acids. V was trimmed by 6 bases and J by 4 bases, leaving 10 bases between them. The germline V gene encodes CDR1 LNHNV and CDR2 YYDKDF (reference sequence). CDR3 residues: CATRAVAGNTIYF. The DNA for the CDR3 is TGTGCCACCAGAGCGGTTGCAGGAAACACCATATATTTT. Complete variable domain (other parts from reference TRBV15 and TRBJ1-3): DAMVIQNPRYQVTQFGKPVTLSCSQTLNHNVMYWYQQKSSQAPKLLFHYYDKDFNNEADTPDNFQSRRPNTSFCFLDIRSPGLGDTAMYLCATRAVAGNTIYFGEGSWLTVV.

This clone was recorded a few times. The V gene is TRBV2, the J gene TRBJ1-5; possibly TRBD1 for D (5 bases). The germline V gene encodes CDR1 SNHLY and CDR2 FYNNEI. Trimming shortened V by 0 bases and J by 6 bases, and 18 bases separated the two germline ends. CDR3 length: 17 residues. The CDR3 DNA reads TGTGCCAGCAGTGAAGCGCTTGGCAGGGTTGGGGTTCAGCCCCAGCATTTT. Amino acids: CASSEALGRVGVQPQHF.

The V gene is TRBV5-1, the J gene TRBJ1-5, with unresolved D. This CDR3 contains 15 residues. CDR1 and CDR2 from the germline V gene are SGHRS and YFSETQ. Between the trimmed V and J ends, which lost 0 bases and 2 bases, there was a span of 9 bases. Here the CDR3 reads CASSLDSGGNQPQHF. The DNA of the CDR3 is TGCGCCAGCAGCTTGGATTCCGGGGGCAATCAGCCCCAGCATTTT.

V is TRBV5-6 and J is TRBJ1-2, with 7 bases lining up with TRBD1. Germline V gene data show CDR1 as SGHDT and CDR2 as YYEEEE. The CDR3 contains 15 residues. V trimming: 0 bases; J trimming: 11 bases; junction bases outside the gene matches: 13. The CDR3 DNA follows: TGTGCCAGCAGCTTGGGGGTCGGGACAGCTAAACGATACACCTTC. Its translation: CASSLGVGTAKRYTF. Full variable domain (remainder filled in from reference TRBV5-6 and TRBJ1-2): DAGVTQSPTHLIKTRGQQVTLRCSPKSGHDTVSWYQQALGQGPQFIFQYYEEEERQRGNFPDRFSGHQFPNYSSELNVNALLLGDSALYLCASSLGVGTAKRYTFGSGTRLTVV.

The chain carries TRBV6-2 or TRBV6-3 and TRBJ1-2, with 7 bases aligning to TRBD1. CDR1 is MNHEY and CDR2 is SVGEGT in the germline V gene. The V gene end was trimmed by 2 bases and the J gene end by 4 bases; junction bases not matched to a gene: 10. This CDR3 has 16 residues. The CDR3 DNA is TGTGCCAGCAGTTACAACCAACTTACAGGGGCCTATGGCTACACCTTC. This sequence encodes CASSYNQLTGAYGYTF.

The V call is TRBV6-6, the J call TRBJ2-2, with TRBD1 matching 8 bases. Germline V gene data show CDR1 as MNHNY and CDR2 as SVGAGI (reference sequence). CDR3 length: 15 amino acids. The trim removed 5 bases at V and 6 bases at J, leaving 8 bases unmatched. The CDR3 loop is CASSPGQGLPGELFF. The CDR3 nucleotides are TGTGCCAGCAGTCCCGGACAGGGACTGCCCGGGGAGCTGTTTTTT.

The V and J genes are TRBV10-3 and TRBJ1-1, with D uncertain. Between the trimmed V and J ends, which lost 0 bases and 2 bases, there was a span of 7 bases. Looked up from germline, CDR1 is ENHRY and CDR2 is SYGVKD. The CDR3 runs to 14 residues. CDR3 nucleotides: TGTGCCATCAGTGAGTCCGTCCTTAACACTGAAGCTTTCTTT. As protein: CAISESVLNTEAFF.

The chain links TRBV10-2 to TRBJ1-2; D gene ambiguous. From germline, CDR1 is WSHSY and CDR2 SAAADI. The CDR3 spans 12 residues. The ends were cut back, 6 bases at V and 10 bases at J, with 15 bases in the middle. CDR3 amino acids: CASSNLGQNYTF. CDR3 nucleotide sequence: TGCGCCAGCAGCAATCTAGGTCAGAACTACACCTTC.

Comments on this clone: The junction and the germline gene differ at one end; a read error may be behind it. The chain links TRBV5-1 to TRBJ1-4; TRBD1 matches 7 bases. Germline V lookup: CDR1 SGHRS, CDR2 YFSETQ. The CDR3 loop spans 14 amino acids. The CDR3 coding sequence is TGCGCCCGCAGCGGGGGGCAGGGGGGCCGGGAACTGTTTTTT. Amino acids: CARSGGQGGRELFF.

This chain joins TRBV5-8 and TRBJ2-5, with D perhaps TRBD1 (6 bases). This CDR3 has 14 amino acids. Germline lookup yields CDR1 SGHTS and CDR2 YDEGEE. Trimming stripped 1 base from V and 2 bases from J, with 9 bases between. The CDR3 is CASSLTDSQETQYF. CDR3 coding DNA: TGTGCCAGCAGCTTGACGGACAGTCAAGAGACCCAGTACTTC.

This clone came up once. V gene TRBV6-2 or TRBV6-3 combines with J gene TRBJ2-5; TRBD2 might be the D (5 bases). V shed 2 bases and J shed 0 bases, with 10 bases lying between them. From germline, CDR1 is MNHEY and CDR2 SVGEGT. This CDR3 has 15 amino acids. This CDR3 reads CASSYAPGNQETQYF. CDR3 nucleotide sequence: TGTGCCAGCAGTTACGCCCCGGGGAACCAAGAGACCCAGTACTTC.

Only one count was recorded for this clone. The chain recombines TRBV30 with TRBJ2-4; 12 positions agree with TRBD2. This CDR3 is built from 16 residues. The V segment lost 7 bases and the J segment 0 bases; nucleotides outside the gene matches: 7. The germline CDR1 and CDR2 sequences are GTSNPN and SVGIG (reference sequence). CDR3 coding DNA: TGTGCCTCGACTAGCGGGAGTTTACTAGCCAAAAACATTCAGTACTTC. Protein sequence: CASTSGSLLAKNIQYF. The complete variable domain, with remaining parts taken from reference TRBV30 and TRBJ2-4, reads SQTIHQWPATLVQPVGSPLSLECTVEGTSNPNLYWYRQAAGRGLQLLFYSVGIGQISSEVPQNLSASRPQDRQFILSSKKLLLSDSGFYLCASTSGSLLAKNIQYFGAGTRLSVL.

V usage is TRBV4-1 and J usage is TRBJ1-6; maybe TRBD1 (5 bases). The germline V gene encodes CDR1 MGHRA and CDR2 YSYEKL. CDR3 size: 17 residues. Trimming pared 0 bases from V and 7 bases from J, leaving 16 bases between. The CDR3, as DNA: TGCGCCAGCAGCCAAGAGGACAACTCCTTGAGGAATTCACCCCTCCACTTT. It codes for CASSQEDNSLRNSPLHF.

This sequence joins TRBV7-8 and TRBJ1-1; TRBD1 is a possible D gene (5 bases). From germline, CDR1 is SGHVS and CDR2 FQNEAQ. There are 16 residues in the CDR3. The V end was cut by 1 base, the J end by 4 bases, with 16 bases between. In DNA form, the CDR3 reads TGTGCCAGCAGCTTAGGGCTACAGGTGGTACGCACTGAAGCTTTCTTT. Translating it yields CASSLGLQVVRTEAFF. Looking up the rest from reference TRBV7-8 and TRBJ1-1 gives the full variable domain: GAGVSQSPRYKVAKRGQDVALRCDPISGHVSLFWYQQALGQGPEFLTYFQNEAQLDKSGLPSDRFFAERPEGSVSTLKIQRTQQEDSAVYLCASSLGLQVVRTEAFFGQGTRLTVV.

The rearrangement joins TRBV18 to TRBJ1-4, with TRBD1 matching over 9 bases. Losses at the gene ends were 2 bases for V and 7 bases for J; bases not matched to a gene: 5. The CDR3 covers 15 residues. Germline V gene sequence: CDR1 KGHSH, CDR2 LQKENI. The CDR3: CASSPSGTGIEKLFF. The DNA for the CDR3 is TGTGCCAGCTCACCATCCGGGACAGGGATTGAAAAACTGTTTTTT.

In DNA form, the CDR3 reads TGTGCCAGCAGCCCCCTGGGGTCGGGGTTCCTCGGAAACACCATATATTTT. Encoded protein: CASSPLGSGFLGNTIYF. The J gene is TRBJ1-3, the V gene TRBV3-1 (or the pseudogene TRBV3-2); no definite D call. The CDR3 is 17 amino acids. Between the trimmed V and J ends, which lost 4 bases and 4 bases, there was a span of 20 bases. Germline V gene data show CDR1 as LGHDT and CDR2 as YNNKEL (reference sequence).